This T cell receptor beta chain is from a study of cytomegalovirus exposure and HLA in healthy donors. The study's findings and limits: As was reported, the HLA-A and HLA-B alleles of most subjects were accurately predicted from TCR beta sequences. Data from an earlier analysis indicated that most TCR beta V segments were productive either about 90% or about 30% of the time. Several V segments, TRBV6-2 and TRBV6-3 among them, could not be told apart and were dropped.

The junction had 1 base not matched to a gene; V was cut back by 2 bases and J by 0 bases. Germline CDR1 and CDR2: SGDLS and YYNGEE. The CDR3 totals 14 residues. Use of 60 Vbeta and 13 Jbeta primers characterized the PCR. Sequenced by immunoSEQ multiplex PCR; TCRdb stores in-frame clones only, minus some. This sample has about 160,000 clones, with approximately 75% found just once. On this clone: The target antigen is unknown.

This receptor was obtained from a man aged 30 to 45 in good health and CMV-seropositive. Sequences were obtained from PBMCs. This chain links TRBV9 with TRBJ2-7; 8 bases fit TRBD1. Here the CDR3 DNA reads TGTGCCAGCAGCGTGGGACAGGCCTCCTACGAGCAGTACTTC. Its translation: CASSVGQASYEQYF. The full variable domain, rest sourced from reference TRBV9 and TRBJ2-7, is DSGVTQTPKHLITATGQRVTLRCSPRSGDLSVYWYQQSLDQGLQFLIQYYNGEERAKGNILERFSAQQFPDLHSELNLSSLELGDSALYFCASSVGQASYEQYFGPGTRLTVT.